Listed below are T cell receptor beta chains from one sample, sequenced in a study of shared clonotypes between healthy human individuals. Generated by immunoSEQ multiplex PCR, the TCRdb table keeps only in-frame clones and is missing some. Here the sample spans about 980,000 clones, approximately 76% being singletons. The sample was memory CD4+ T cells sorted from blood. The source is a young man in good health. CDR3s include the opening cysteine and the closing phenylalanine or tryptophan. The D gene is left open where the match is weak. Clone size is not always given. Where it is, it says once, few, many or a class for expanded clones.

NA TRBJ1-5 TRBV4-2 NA TGTGCCAGCAGCCGAGGGGGATTTCAGCCCCAGCATTTT CASSRGGFQPQHF
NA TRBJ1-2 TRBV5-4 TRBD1 TGTGCCAGCAGCTTGGCCCGGGACAGGGCCTATGGCTACACCTTC CASSLARDRAYGYTF
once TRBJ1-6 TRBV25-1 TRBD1 TGTGCCAGCAGGGCCGGACAGGGAAGGACCCTCCACTTT CASRAGQGRTLHF
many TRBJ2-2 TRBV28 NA TGTGCCAGCAGTACGGGCCTTAACACCGGGGAGCTGTTTTTT CASSTGLNTGELFF
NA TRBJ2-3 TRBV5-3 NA TGTGCCAGAAGCTTGGCCTCGGGAGCAGATACGCAGTATTTT CARSLASGADTQYF
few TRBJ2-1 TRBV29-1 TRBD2 TGCAGCGCTAACCCCAGCGGCGGGAGCAACAATGAGCAGTTCTTC CSANPSGGSNNEQFF
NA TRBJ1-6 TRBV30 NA TGTGCCTCCTCAAAAGGTGCGCTACCCTTGGATAATTCACCCCTCCACTTT CASSKGALPLDNSPLHF
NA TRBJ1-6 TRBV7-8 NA TGTGCCAGCAGCCCAGAGGGGGGTTCACCCCTCCACTTT CASSPEGGSPLHF
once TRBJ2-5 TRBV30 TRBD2 TGTGCCTGGAGTCCCCCCGGACTAGCGGGAAAGACCCAGTACTTC CAWSPPGLAGKTQYF
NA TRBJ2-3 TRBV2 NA TGTGCCAGCAGTGAAACCGGGCGTACGCAGTATTTT CASSETGRTQYF
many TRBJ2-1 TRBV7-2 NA TGTGCCAGCAGCCCAACAGGGTGGTATGAGCAGTTCTTC CASSPTGWYEQFF
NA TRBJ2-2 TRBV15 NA TGTGCCACCAGCAGGAACCCCATCGGATCGAACACCGGGGAGCTGTTTTTT CATSRNPIGSNTGELFF
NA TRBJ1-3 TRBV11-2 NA TGTGCCAGCAGCTTAAGTAGGGAGGATTCCATATATTTT CASSLSREDSIYF
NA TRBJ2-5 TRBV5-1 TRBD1 TGCGCCAGCAGCTCCGGGACAGGGCTAATCCAAGAGACCCAGTACTTC CASSSGTGLIQETQYF
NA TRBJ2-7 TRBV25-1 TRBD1 TGTGCCAGCAGTACCGGGACAGTCTACGAGCAGTACTTC CASSTGTVYEQYF
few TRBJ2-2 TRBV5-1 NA TGCGCCAGCAGCCCCCGGGAGAGGGGGGCCGGGGAGCTGTTTTTT CASSPRERGAGELFF
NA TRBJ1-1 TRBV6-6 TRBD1 TGTGCCAGCAGGACAGGGACGAACACTGAAGCTTTCTTT CASRTGTNTEAFF
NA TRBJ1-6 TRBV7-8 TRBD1 TGTGCCAGCAGCTTAGGGTGGGACAGGGCTAATTCACCCCTCCACTTT CASSLGWDRANSPLHF
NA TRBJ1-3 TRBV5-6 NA TGTGCCAGCAGCTTGAAGGCCGGAGGGACTGGAAACACCATATATTTT CASSLKAGGTGNTIYF
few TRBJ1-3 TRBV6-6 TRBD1 TGTGCCAGCAGTCGACAGGGCCTCTCTGGAAACACCATATATTTT CASSRQGLSGNTIYF
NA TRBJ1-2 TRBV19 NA TGTGCCAGTAGTTCCCATAACTATGGCTACACCTTC CASSSHNYGYTF
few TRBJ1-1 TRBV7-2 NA TGTGCCAGCAGGATAGGGGTGAACACTGAAGCTTTCTTT CASRIGVNTEAFF
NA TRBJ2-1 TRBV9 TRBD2 TGTGCCAGCAGCGCCACGGGGGGTGGCAATGAGCAGTTCTTC CASSATGGGNEQFF
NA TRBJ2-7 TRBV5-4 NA TGTGCCAGCAGCGCGGGACTCCCCAGCTACGAGCAGTACTTC CASSAGLPSYEQYF
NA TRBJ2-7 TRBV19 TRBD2 TGTGCCAGTAGTTTCGGACTAGCCCCCTACGAGCAGTACTTC CASSFGLAPYEQYF
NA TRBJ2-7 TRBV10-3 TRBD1 TGTGCCATCAGTGACGGGACAGGTTCCTACGAGCAGTACTTC CAISDGTGSYEQYF
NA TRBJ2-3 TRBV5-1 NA TGCGCCAGCAGCTTGGCTGGAGGTAGCACAGATACGCAGTATTTT CASSLAGGSTDTQYF
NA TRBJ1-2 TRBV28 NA TGTGCCAGCAGTTTACCTTTCCGGGACGGCTACACCTTC CASSLPFRDGYTF
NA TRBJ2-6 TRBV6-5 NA TGTGCCACCTCCTCGACCTCTGGGGCCAACGTCCTGACTTTC CATSSTSGANVLTF
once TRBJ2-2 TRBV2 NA TGTGCCAGCAGGAGAGGAGGGGCAAACACCGGGGAGCTGTTTTTT CASRRGGANTGELFF
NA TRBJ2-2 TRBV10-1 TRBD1 TGCGCCAGCAGTGAGGGTACAGGGGGCAAAGCCGGGGAGCTGTTTTTT CASSEGTGGKAGELFF
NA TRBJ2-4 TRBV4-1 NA TGCGCCAGCAGCCAACTCGAGGGCATTCAGTACTTC CASSQLEGIQYF
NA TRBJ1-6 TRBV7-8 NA TGTGCCAGCAGCTTAAACCCACCCCTCCACTTT CASSLNPPLHF
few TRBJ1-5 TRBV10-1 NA TGCGCCAGCAGTGAGGAAGGGACCAGGCCCCAGCATTTT CASSEEGTRPQHF
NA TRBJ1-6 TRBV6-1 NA TGTGCCAGTAGATCGGACAGCGATAATTCACCCCTCCACTTT CASRSDSDNSPLHF
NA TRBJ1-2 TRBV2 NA TGTGCCAGCAGTCCGGATTGGGGCTACACCTTC CASSPDWGYTF
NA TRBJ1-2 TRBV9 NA TGTGCCAGCAGCGCCCGAGGGGGTTTCGACTATGGCTACACCTTC CASSARGGFDYGYTF
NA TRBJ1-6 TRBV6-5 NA TGTGCCAGCAACCCCGCAGGGTTATCACCCCTCCACTTT CASNPAGLSPLHF
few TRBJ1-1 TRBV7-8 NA TGTGCCAGCAGCTTTTACGGGAACACTGAAGCTTTCTTT CASSFYGNTEAFF
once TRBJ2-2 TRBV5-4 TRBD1 TGTGCCAGCAGCGGGCAGGGACAGGGGAACACCGGGGAGCTGTTTTTT CASSGQGQGNTGELFF
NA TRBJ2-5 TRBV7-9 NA TGTGCCAGCACCCCAGGGGAGACCCAGTACTTC CASTPGETQYF
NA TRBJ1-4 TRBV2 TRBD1 TGTGCCAGCAGGCCGGACAGGAATAATGAAAAACTGTTTTTT CASRPDRNNEKLFF
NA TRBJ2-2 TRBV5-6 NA TGTGCCAGCAGCCAAACAGGGCTTTCCACCGGGGAGCTGTTTTTT CASSQTGLSTGELFF
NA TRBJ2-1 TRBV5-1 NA TGCGCCAGCTCCGGCGGGACATCAAAAGGGAATGAGCAGTTCTTC CASSGGTSKGNEQFF
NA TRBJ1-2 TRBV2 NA TGTGCCAGCAGTGATCGGGGGCAGGACTATGGCTACACCTTC CASSDRGQDYGYTF
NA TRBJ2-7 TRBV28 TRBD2 TGTGCCAGCACTACCCCCCTAGCGGGAACTTACGAGCAGTACTTC CASTTPLAGTYEQYF
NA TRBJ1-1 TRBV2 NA TGTGCCAGCACCCAAACAGGGCCGGCTTTCTTT CASTQTGPAFF
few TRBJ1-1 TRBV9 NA TGTGCCAGCAGCGTAGGAGGTAGGGAAACTGAAGCTTTCTTT CASSVGGRETEAFF
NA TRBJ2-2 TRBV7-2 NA TGTGCCAGCAGCTTACAAGGAGACACCGGGGAGCTGTTTTTT CASSLQGDTGELFF
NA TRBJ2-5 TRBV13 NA TGTGCCAGCAACGAGTGGGGGCAAGAGACCCAGTACTTC CASNEWGQETQYF
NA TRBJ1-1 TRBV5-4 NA TGTGCCAGCAGCTCCAAAACCGGGGCCACTGAAGCTTTCTTT CASSSKTGATEAFF
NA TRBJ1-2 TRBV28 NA TGTGCCAGCAGTGACAGTGACTATGGCTACACCTTC CASSDSDYGYTF
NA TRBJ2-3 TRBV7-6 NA TGTGCCAGCAGCCGCGGGTACACAGATACGCAGTATTTT CASSRGYTDTQYF
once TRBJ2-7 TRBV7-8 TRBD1 TGTGCCAGCAGCCTTGACAGGGGGCCCTACGAGCAGTACTTC CASSLDRGPYEQYF
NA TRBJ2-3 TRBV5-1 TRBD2 TGCGCCAGCAGCTACGGACTAGCTCTCTCCGGCACAGATACGCAGTATTTT CASSYGLALSGTDTQYF
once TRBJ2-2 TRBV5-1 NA TGCGCCAGCAGCTCGGAGGTTCGGACGAACACCGGGGAGCTGTTTTTT CASSSEVRTNTGELFF
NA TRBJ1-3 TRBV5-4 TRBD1 TGTGCCAGCAGCCGGAGGGGGACAGGCCTAAACACCATATATTTT CASSRRGTGLNTIYF
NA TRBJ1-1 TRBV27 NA TGTGCCAGCAGTCCGGCGTGGAGCCTGAACACTGAAGCTTTCTTT CASSPAWSLNTEAFF